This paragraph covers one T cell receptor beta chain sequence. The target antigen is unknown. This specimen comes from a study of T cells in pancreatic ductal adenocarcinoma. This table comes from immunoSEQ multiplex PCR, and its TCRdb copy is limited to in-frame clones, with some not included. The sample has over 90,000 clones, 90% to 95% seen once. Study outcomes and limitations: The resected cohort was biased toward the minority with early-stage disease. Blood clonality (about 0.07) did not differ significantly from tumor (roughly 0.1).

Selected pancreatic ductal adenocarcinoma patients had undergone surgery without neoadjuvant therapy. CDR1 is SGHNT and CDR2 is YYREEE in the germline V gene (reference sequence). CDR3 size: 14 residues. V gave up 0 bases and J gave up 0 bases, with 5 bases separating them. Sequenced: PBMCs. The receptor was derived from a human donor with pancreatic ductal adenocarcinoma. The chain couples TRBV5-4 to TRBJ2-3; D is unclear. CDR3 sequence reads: CASSLAGSTDTQYF. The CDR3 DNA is TGTGCCAGCAGCTTGGCCGGTAGCACAGATACGCAGTATTTT.